The sequence of this T cell receptor beta chain was determined in a study of cytomegalovirus exposure and HLA in healthy donors. The wider study: The same platform was used for the 110 or so validation repertoires as for the 650 to 700 first-cohort repertoires, as reported in a later analysis.

V dropped 5 bases and J dropped 1 base, with 11 bases sitting between them. The CDR3 length is 15 residues. CDR1 is LNHDA, CDR2 SQIVND, per germline (reference sequence). The method was immunoSEQ multiplex PCR; TCRdb's version includes in-frame clones alone and lacks a portion of them. This sample has around 56,000 clones, with roughly 89% found just once. This clone was counted once. The receptor's source is a woman younger than 30 in good health and CMV-seronegative. The V call is TRBV19, the J call TRBJ2-2, with a tentative D call TRBD1 (5 bases). The sequenced sample consisted of PBMCs. The CDR3 loop is CASSPRVRNTGELFF. The CDR3 DNA is TGTGCCAGTAGTCCCAGGGTCCGGAACACCGGGGAGCTGTTTTTT.